One sample yielded the 5 T cell receptor beta chains listed below, sequenced in a study of graft-versus-host responses after intestinal transplantation. Repertoires were generated with immunoSEQ multiplex PCR, while TCRdb's copy carries only in-frame clones and drops some. The sample yields roughly 99,000 clones, 86% seen once. The sequencing here drew on PBMCs, taken 255 days after intestinal transplant. All receptors derive from a human patient who received an intestinal transplant, so some T cells may come from the graft donor.

This chain uses TRBV6-1 with TRBJ2-2, with 8 bases lining up with TRBD1. CDR3 size: 16 residues. CDR1 is MNHNS and CDR2 is SASEGT in the germline V gene. Unmatched junction bases numbered 3, after V lost 3 bases and J lost 0 bases. The CDR3 bases are TGTGCCAGCAGTGAGTGGGGACAGGCGAACACCGGGGAGCTGTTTTTT. Residues: CASSEWGQANTGELFF.

This chain connects TRBV6-5 to TRBJ2-3, with a tentative D call TRBD1 (6 bases). Germline CDR1 MNHEY, CDR2 SVGAGI. CDR3 length: 13 residues. Trimming removed 5 bases from V and 5 bases from J, with 11 bases in between. The CDR3 DNA is TGTGCCAGCAGTCTAAAAGGGGGAGATACGCAGTATTTT. Translating gives CASSLKGGDTQYF.

The chain joins TRBV19 to TRBJ2-3, with 8 nucleotides matching TRBD2. After removal of 7 bases from V and 3 bases from J, the junction contained 9 bases not matched to a gene. The length of the CDR3 is 15 residues. Germline V lookup: CDR1 LNHDA, CDR2 SQIVND (reference sequence). CDR3 region: CASTMGGGTTDTQYF. DNA of the CDR3: TGTGCCAGTACTATGGGCGGGGGGACAACAGATACGCAGTATTTT.

This chain joins TRBV30 and TRBJ1-6, with 9 bases lining up with TRBD1. CDR3 length: 19 residues. J was trimmed by 1 base and V by 2 bases; bases with no gene match: 12. The germline V gene has CDR1 GTSNPN and CDR2 SVGIG (reference sequence). For the CDR3, the DNA is TGTGCCTGGAGTCGGAGGGCACTGACAGGGGGATCCTATAATTCACCCCTCCACTTT. Translated, it gives CAWSRRALTGGSYNSPLHF.

This chain connects TRBV27 to TRBJ2-2; 7 bases are shared with TRBD1. The V gene end was trimmed by 5 bases and the J gene end by 14 bases; junction bases not matched to a gene: 14. The CDR3 covers 14 residues. CDR1 is MNHEY, CDR2 SMNVEV, per germline (reference sequence). CDR3 loop: CASSIAQPGQVLFF. CDR3 nucleotides: TGTGCCAGCAGTATCGCCCAACCCGGACAGGTCCTGTTTTTT.